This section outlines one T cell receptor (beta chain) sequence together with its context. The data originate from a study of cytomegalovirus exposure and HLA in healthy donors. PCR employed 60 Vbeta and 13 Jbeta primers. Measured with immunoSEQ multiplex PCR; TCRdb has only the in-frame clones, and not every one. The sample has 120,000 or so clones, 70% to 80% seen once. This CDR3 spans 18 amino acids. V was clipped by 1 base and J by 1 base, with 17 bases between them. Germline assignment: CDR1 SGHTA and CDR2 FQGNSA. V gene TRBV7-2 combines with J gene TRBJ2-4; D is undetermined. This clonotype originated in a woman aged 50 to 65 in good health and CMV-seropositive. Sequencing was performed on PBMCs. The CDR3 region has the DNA TGTGCCAGCAGCTTAGGTGGGTCCGGCGGTGGCGCCAAAAACATTCAGTACTTC. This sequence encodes CASSLGGSGGGAKNIQYF.